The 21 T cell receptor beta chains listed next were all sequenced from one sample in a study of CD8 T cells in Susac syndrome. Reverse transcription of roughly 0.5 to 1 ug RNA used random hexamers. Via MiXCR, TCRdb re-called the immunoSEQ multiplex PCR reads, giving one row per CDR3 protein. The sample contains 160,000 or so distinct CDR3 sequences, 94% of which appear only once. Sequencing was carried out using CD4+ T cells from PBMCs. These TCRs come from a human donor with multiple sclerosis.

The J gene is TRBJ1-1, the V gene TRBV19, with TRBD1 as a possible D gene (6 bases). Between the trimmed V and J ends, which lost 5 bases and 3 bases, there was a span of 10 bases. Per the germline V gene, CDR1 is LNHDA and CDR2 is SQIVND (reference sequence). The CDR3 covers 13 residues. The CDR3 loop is CASSYDRYTEAFF. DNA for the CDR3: TGTGCCAGTAGTTACGACAGGTACACTGAAGCTTTCTTT.

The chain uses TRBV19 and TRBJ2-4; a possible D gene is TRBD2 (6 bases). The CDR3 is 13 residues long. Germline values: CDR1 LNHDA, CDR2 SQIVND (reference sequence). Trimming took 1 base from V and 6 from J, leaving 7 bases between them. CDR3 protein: CASSIGRGNIQYF. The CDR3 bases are TGTGCCAGTAGTATAGGGAGGGGAAACATTCAGTACTTC.

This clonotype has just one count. The CDR3 reads CASSLASARGGYTF. CDR3 bases: TGTGCCAGCAGCTTGGCCTCAGCCCGCGGTGGCTACACCTTC. The chain recombines TRBV5-4 with TRBJ1-2; no definite D call. Looked up from germline, CDR1 is SGHNT and CDR2 is YYREEE (reference sequence). The CDR3 length is 14 residues. V was clipped by 0 bases and J by 7 bases, with 13 bases between them.

The CDR3 is CASTPKGGTYQETQYF. The DNA of the CDR3 is TGTGCCAGCACTCCCAAGGGGGGAACGTACCAAGAGACCCAGTACTTC. This rearrangement joins TRBV5-4 to TRBJ2-5, with D perhaps matching TRBD1 or TRBD2 (6 bases each). CDR3 size: 16 residues. The V and J ends lost 6 bases and 0 bases respectively, with 18 bases between them. Germline V CDR1 and CDR2: SGHNT, YYREEE (reference sequence).

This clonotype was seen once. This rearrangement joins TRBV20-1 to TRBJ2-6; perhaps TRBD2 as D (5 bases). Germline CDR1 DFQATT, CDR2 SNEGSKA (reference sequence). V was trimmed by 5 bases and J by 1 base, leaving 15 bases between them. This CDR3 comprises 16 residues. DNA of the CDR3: TGCAGTGCTGTCGACGGTCGGGGTTCTGGGGCCAACGTCCTGACTTTC. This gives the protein CSAVDGRGSGANVLTF.

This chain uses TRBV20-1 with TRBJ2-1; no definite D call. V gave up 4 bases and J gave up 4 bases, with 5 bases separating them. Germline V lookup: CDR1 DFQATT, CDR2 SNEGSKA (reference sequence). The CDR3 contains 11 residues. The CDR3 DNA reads TGCAGTGCTACAGCTTACAATGAGCAGTTCTTC. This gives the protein CSATAYNEQFF.

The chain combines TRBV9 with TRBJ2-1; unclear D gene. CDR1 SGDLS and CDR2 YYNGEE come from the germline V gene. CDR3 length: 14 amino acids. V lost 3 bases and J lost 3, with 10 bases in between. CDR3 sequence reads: CASSADTYYNEQFF. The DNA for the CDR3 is TGTGCCAGCAGCGCCGACACCTACTACAATGAGCAGTTCTTC. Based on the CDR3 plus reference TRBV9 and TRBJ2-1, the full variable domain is DSGVTQTPKHLITATGQRVTLRCSPRSGDLSVYWYQQSLDQGLQFLIQYYNGEERAKGNILERFSAQQFPDLHSELNLSSLELGDSALYFCASSADTYYNEQFFGPGTRLTVL.

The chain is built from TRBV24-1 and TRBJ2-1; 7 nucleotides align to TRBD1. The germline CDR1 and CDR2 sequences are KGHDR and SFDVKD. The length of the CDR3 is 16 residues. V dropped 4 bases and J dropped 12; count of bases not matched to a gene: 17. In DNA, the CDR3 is TGTGCCACCAGTGACAGTAACAGGGGCCTCAGGGATGGGCAGTTCTTC. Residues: CATSDSNRGLRDGQFF.

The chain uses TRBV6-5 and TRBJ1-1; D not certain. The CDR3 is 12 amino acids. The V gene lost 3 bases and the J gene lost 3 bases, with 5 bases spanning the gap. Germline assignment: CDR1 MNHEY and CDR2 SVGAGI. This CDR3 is CASSYRDTEAFF. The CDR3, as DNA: TGTGCCAGCAGTTATAGGGACACTGAAGCTTTCTTT.

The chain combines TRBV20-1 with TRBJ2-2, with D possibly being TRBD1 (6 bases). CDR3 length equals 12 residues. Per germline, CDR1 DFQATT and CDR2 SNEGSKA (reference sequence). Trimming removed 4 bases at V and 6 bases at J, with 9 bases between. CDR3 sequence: CSANRDAGELFF. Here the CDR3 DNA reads TGCAGTGCTAACAGGGATGCCGGGGAGCTGTTTTTT.

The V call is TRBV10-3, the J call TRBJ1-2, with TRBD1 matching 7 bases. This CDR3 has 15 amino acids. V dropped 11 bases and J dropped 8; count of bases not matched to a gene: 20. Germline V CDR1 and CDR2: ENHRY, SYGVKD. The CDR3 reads CAGMDGAGGRGGYTF. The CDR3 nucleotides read TGTGCCGGCATGGACGGGGCAGGGGGAAGGGGGGGCTACACCTTC.

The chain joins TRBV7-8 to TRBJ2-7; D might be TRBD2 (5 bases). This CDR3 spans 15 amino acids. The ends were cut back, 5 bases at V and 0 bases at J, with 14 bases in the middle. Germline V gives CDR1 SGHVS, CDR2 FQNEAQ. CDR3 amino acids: CASSLLRGFSYEQYF. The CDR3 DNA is TGTGCCAGCAGCCTCCTCCGGGGTTTCTCCTACGAGCAGTACTTC.

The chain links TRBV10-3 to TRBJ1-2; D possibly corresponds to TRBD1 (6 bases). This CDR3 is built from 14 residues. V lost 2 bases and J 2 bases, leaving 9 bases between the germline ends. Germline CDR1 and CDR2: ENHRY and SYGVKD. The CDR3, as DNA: TGTGCCATCAGTGAGGGACAGACGAACTATGGCTACACCTTC. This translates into CAISEGQTNYGYTF.

The CDR3 spells CASSSQLGNTEAFF. CDR3 DNA sequence: TGTGCCAGCAGCTCCCAGTTGGGGAACACTGAAGCTTTCTTT. The rearrangement uses TRBV7-9 and TRBJ1-1, with D unresolved. The CDR3 consists of 14 residues. Germline V gene lookup returns CDR1 SEHNR and CDR2 FQNEAQ (reference sequence). V lost 4 bases and J lost 1, with 10 bases in between.

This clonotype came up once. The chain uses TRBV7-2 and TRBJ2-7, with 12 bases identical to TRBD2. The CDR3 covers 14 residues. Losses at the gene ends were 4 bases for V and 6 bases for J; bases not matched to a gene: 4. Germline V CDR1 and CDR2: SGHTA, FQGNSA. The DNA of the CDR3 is TGTGCCAGCAGCTGGACTAGCGGGGTAGTCGAGCAGTACTTC. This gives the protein CASSWTSGVVEQYF.

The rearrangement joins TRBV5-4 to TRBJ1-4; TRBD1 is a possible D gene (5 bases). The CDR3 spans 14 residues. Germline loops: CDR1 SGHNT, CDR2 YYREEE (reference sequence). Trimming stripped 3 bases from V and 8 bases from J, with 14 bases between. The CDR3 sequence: CASSSKTGGEKLFF. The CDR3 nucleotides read TGTGCCAGCAGCTCTAAAACGGGGGGAGAAAAACTGTTTTTT.

This chain's CDR3 is CSARDLAAAGNQPQHF. The CDR3 region has the DNA TGCAGTGCTAGAGATCTGGCGGCAGCGGGCAATCAGCCCCAGCATTTT. The chain combines TRBV20-1 with TRBJ1-5; D is unresolved. CDR3 length: 16 amino acids. Trimming pared 0 bases from V and 2 bases from J, leaving 14 bases between. CDR1 is DFQATT, CDR2 SNEGSKA, per germline (reference sequence).

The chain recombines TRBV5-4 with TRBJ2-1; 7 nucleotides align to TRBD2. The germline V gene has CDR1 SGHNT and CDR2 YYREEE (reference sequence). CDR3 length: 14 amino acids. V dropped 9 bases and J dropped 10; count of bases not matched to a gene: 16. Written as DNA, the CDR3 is TGTGCCACCTCCAAGGCGGCTAGCGGTCGAGAGCAGTTCTTC. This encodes CATSKAASGREQFF.

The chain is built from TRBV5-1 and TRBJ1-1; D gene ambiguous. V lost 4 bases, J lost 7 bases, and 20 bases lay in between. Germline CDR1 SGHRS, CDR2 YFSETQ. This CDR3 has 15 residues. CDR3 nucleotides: TGCGCCAGCAGCGCGCCGGAGCGGGGTGCGGGTGAAGCTTTCTTT. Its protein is CASSAPERGAGEAFF.

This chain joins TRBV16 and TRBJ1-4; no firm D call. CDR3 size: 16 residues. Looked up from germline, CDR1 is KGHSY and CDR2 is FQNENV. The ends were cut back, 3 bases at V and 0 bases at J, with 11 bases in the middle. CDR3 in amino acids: CASSQRAQTTNEKLFF. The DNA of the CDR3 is TGTGCCAGCAGCCAGCGGGCCCAGACAACTAATGAAAAACTGTTTTTT.

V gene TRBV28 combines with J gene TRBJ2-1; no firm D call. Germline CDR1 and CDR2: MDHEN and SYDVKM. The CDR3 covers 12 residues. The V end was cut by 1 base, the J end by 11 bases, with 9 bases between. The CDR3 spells CASSLSASKQFF. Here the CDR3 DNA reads TGTGCCAGCAGTTTATCGGCTAGTAAGCAGTTCTTC.